This paragraph reports one TCR beta chain. This entry comes from a study of blood T cell repertoires in COVID-19. For the study at large: The United States, Italy and Spain provided the acute and convalescent COVID-19 samples. Sample material is recorded as cDNA or gDNA derived from T cells, B-cell-depleted T cells, or PBMCs.

This CDR3 spans 16 amino acids. The V gene's germline CDR1 is ENHRY and CDR2 SYGVKD. Unmatched junction bases numbered 6, after V lost 7 bases and J lost 7 bases. Per the authors' pipeline: Scientists estimated how many nucleated cells there were by amplifying reference gene primers. TCRdb's copy holds only in-frame clones and misses some; the assay was immunoSEQ multiplex PCR. That table gives V, J and clone size, and the DNA gave D and trimming. The sample includes some 380,000 clones, about four fifths of them seen just once. The sequenced material came from peripheral blood. This sequence originates from a human donor with acute or convalescent COVID-19. The donor label of this sample is uncertain. V is TRBV10-3 and J is TRBJ2-2, with 16 bases aligning to TRBD2. The chain's CDR3 is CAIMGTSGGAGGELFF. CDR3 coding DNA: TGTGCCATCATGGGGACTAGCGGGGGGGCCGGCGGGGAGCTGTTTTTT.